The present T cell receptor beta chain was sequenced within a study of blood T cell repertoires in COVID-19. In the study overall: Samples of COVID-19 (acute and convalescent) were obtained from the United States, Italy and Spain. Nucleic acid was either cDNA or gDNA, and it came from T cells, B-cell-depleted T cells, or PBMCs.

Germline V lookup: CDR1 KGHDR, CDR2 SFDVKD. Trimming at V came to 3 bases and at J to 11 bases, leaving 9 bases not matched to a gene. The CDR3 extends over 14 amino acids. Authors' analysis steps: Researchers report that nucleated cell counts were estimated from reference gene primer amplification. The protocol was immunoSEQ multiplex PCR, while the TCRdb copy is restricted to in-frame clones and leaves out a portion. The V and J calls and clone size come from that table; D and trimming were worked out from the DNA. Of approximately 230,000 clones in the sample, approximately 82% were seen once. The chain recombines TRBV24-1 with TRBJ2-1; TRBD2 matches 7 bases. This TCR derives from a man older than 75 with acute or convalescent COVID-19. The sample taken for sequencing was peripheral blood. The CDR3 nucleotides read TGTGCCACCAGTGATCCGAAAGCGGGGATTCAGCAGTTCTTC. Translating it yields CATSDPKAGIQQFF.